This T cell receptor beta chain was obtained from a study of cytomegalovirus exposure and HLA in healthy donors. The CDR3 covers 15 residues. The germline V gene has CDR1 SGDLS and CDR2 YYNGEE. Trimming removed 5 bases from V and 3 bases from J, with 17 bases in between. General study findings and limits: The study listed around 150 cytomegalovirus-associated TCR beta chains.

Note on this clone: No antigen is known for it.

In the PCR, 60 Vbeta and 13 Jbeta primers were used. Measured with immunoSEQ multiplex PCR; TCRdb has only the in-frame clones, and not every one. The data show about 140,000 clones, 80% seen once. The sample comprised PBMCs. The chain links TRBV9 to TRBJ1-2; unclear D gene. The sequence was collected from a middle-aged man in good health and CMV-seronegative. The CDR3 DNA follows: TGTGCCAGCAGTCTGACGGGAGGAAAGGACTATGGCTACACCTTC. Translating it yields CASSLTGGKDYGYTF.